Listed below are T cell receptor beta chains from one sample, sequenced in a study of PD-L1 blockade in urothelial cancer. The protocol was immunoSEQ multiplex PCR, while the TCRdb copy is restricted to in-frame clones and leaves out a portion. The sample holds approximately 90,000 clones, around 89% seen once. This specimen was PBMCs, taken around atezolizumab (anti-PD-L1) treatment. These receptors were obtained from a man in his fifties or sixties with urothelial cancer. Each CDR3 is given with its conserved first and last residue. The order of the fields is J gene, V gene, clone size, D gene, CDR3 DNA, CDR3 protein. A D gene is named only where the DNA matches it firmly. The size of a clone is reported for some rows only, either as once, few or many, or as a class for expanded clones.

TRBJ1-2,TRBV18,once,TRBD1,TGTGCCAGCTCACCTACAGGGGTCCTCCCCTATGGCTACACCTTC,CASSPTGVLPYGYTF
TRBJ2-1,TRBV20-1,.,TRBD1,TGTGGGACAGGGGTTTCTGTTGAGCAGTTCTTC,CGTGVSVEQFF
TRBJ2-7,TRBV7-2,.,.,TGTGCCAGCAGCTTGAACGCAGGGACCTACGAGCAGTACTTC,CASSLNAGTYEQYF
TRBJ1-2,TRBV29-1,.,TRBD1,TGCAGCGCGCGGGATCCGGGACAGGGGGTTTCTGACTATGGCTACACCTTC,CSARDPGQGVSDYGYTF
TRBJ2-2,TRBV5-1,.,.,TGCGCCAGCAGTCGCGTCGGGTTTAACACCGGGGAGCTGTTTTTT,CASSRVGFNTGELFF
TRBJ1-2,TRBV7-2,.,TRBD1,TGTGCCAGCAGCTTGGCCCCCCCGGGACAGGGAAACTATGGCTACACCTTC,CASSLAPPGQGNYGYTF
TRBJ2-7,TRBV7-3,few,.,TGTGCCAGCAGCGCGGACAGAAGCTCCTACGAGCAGTACTTC,CASSADRSSYEQYF
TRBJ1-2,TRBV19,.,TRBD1,TGTGCCAGTAGTACTGGACAGGGGGCCCTACACGCTTATGGCTACACCTTC,CASSTGQGALHAYGYTF
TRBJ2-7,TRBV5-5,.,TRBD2,TGTGCCAGCAGCTCAATAGCGGGGGGGCCGTACGAGCAGTACTTC,CASSSIAGGPYEQYF
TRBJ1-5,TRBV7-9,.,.,TGTGCCAGCAGCCTAAGCCTGTCCGAACAGCCCCAGCATTTT,CASSLSLSEQPQHF
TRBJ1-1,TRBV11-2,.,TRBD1,TGTGCCAGCAGCCGCGACAGGGACACTGAAGCTTTCTTT,CASSRDRDTEAFF
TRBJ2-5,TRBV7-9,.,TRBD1,TGTGCCAGCAGCGCCCAGGGGGCGGTGGAGACCCAGTACTTC,CASSAQGAVETQYF
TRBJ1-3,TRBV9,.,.,TGTGCCAGCAGCGCCACAACAGGGTCAGGAAACACCATATATTTT,CASSATTGSGNTIYF
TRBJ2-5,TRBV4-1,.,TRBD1,TGCGCCAGCAGCCTTGGGACAGGGGGAGAGGAGACCCAGTACTTC,CASSLGTGGEETQYF
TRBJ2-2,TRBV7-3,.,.,TGTGCCAGCTCGCCGGGTGTGTCCGGGGAGCTGTTTTTT,CASSPGVSGELFF
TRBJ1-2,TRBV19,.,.,TGTGCCAGTAGGCGAGAGGGCCTTTCTAAGGACTATGGCTACACCTTC,CASRREGLSKDYGYTF
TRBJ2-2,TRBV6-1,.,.,TGTGCCAGCAGGGTTCTAGCCGGGGAGCTGTTTTTT,CASRVLAGELFF
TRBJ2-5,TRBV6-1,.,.,TGTGCCAGCAGTGAAGCGCTTCTCATTGCGGAGACCCAGTACTTC,CASSEALLIAETQYF
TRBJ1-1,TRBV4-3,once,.,TGCGCCAGCAGCCAAGTCGGACAGAGCACTGAAGCTTTCTTT,CASSQVGQSTEAFF
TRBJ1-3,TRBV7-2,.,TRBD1,TGTGCCAGCAGCGTCAACAGGGGAGAGGGAAACACCATATATTTT,CASSVNRGEGNTIYF
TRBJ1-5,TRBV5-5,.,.,TGTGCCAGCAGCTTGGCGGTGGATCAGCCCCAGCATTTT,CASSLAVDQPQHF
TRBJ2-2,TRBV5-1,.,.,TGCGCCACCCAGCTGGGCCAGGGAAACACCGGGGAGCTGTTTTTT,CATQLGQGNTGELFF
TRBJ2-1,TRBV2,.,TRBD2,TGTGCCAGCAGTGATTTAGCGGGGGTATACAATGAGCAGTTCTTC,CASSDLAGVYNEQFF
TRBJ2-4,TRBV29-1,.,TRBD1,TGCAGCGTAAACTCCGGGACAGGAGGAAACATTCAGTACTTC,CSVNSGTGGNIQYF
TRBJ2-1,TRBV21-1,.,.,TGTGCCAGCAGCAGCACGGGACTAGCGGGTAGGGATGAGCAGTTCTTC,CASSSTGLAGRDEQFF
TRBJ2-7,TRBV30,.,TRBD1,TGTGCCGGGACAGGGGAGTACGAGCAGTACTTC,CAGTGEYEQYF
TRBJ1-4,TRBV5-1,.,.,TGCGCCAGCAGCTTGGGACAGTCGAATGAAAAACTGTTTTTT,CASSLGQSNEKLFF
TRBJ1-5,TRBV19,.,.,TGTGCCAGTAGTATTCGGGATCAGCCCCAGCATTTT,CASSIRDQPQHF
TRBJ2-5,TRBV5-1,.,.,TGCGCCAGCAGCTTGGTGGGGGGAGGTGAGACCCAGTACTTC,CASSLVGGGETQYF
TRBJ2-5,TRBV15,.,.,TGTGCCACCAGCGGAAGACAGTTACAAGAGACCCAGTACTTC,CATSGRQLQETQYF
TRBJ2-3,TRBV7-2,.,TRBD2,TGTGCCAGCAGCAACCAAGCGGGGCGTTTGGATACGCAGTATTTT,CASSNQAGRLDTQYF
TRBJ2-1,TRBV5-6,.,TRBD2,TGTGCCAGCAGCTTGTGGTTAGCGGGGGTAACCTACAATGAGCAGTTCTTC,CASSLWLAGVTYNEQFF
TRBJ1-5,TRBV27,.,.,TGTGCCAGCAGTGCTCAGGGGCATGGCAATCAGCCCCAGCATTTT,CASSAQGHGNQPQHF
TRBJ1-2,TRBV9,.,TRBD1,TGTGCCAGCAACTACAGAGGGCAGGGGGACTATGGCTACACCTTC,CASNYRGQGDYGYTF
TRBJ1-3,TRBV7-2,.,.,TGTGCCAGCAGCTTCCAGACAGGTAGTGGAAACACCATATATTTT,CASSFQTGSGNTIYF
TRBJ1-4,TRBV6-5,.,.,TGTGCCAGCAGTCCCGAACAGGGTGACGAAAAACTGTTTTTT,CASSPEQGDEKLFF
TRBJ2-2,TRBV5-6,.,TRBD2,TGTGCCAGCAGCTTGACTAGCGGGACCGGGGAGCTGTTTTTT,CASSLTSGTGELFF
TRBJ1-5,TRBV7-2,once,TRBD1,TGTGCCAGCAGCCCAGGGGGTTTCGGGGAGCCCCAGCATTTT,CASSPGGFGEPQHF
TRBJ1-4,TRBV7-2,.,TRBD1,TGTGCCAGCAGCACCCGGGACAGGGTGAGCGAAAAACTGTTTTTT,CASSTRDRVSEKLFF
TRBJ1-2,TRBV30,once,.,TGTGCCTGGAGGACCACCGGGGGTGGCTACACCTTC,CAWRTTGGGYTF
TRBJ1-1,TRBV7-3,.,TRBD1,TGTGCCAGTGGGACAGGGGCAACGGAAGCTTTCTTT,CASGTGATEAFF
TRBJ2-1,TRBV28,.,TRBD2,TGTGCCAGCTACGGACTAGCGGGCCCCCCGGCCTACAATGAGCAGTTCTTC,CASYGLAGPPAYNEQFF
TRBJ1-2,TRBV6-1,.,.,TGTGCCAGCAGTGAAAATCGGTATGGCTACACCTTC,CASSENRYGYTF
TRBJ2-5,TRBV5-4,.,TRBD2,TGTGCCAGCAGCTTTAGCGGGAGCGAAGAGACCCAGTACTTC,CASSFSGSEETQYF
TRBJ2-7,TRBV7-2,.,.,TGTGCCAGCAGCTTAGAGTGGTCGGGGAACTACGAGCAGTACTTC,CASSLEWSGNYEQYF
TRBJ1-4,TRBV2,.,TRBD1,TGTGCCAGCAGTCGACAGGGGGCTCTTACTAATGAAAAACTGTTTTTT,CASSRQGALTNEKLFF
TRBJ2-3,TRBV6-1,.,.,TGTGCCAGCAGTTCCTTCCCAGATACGCAGTATTTT,CASSSFPDTQYF
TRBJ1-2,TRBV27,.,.,TGTGCCAGCAGAAGGGGCTCTGGGGACTCCGCTTATGGCTACACCTTC,CASRRGSGDSAYGYTF
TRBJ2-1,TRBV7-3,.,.,TGTGCCAGTGCGGCAGGGGGGTCCTACAATGAGCAGTTCTTC,CASAAGGSYNEQFF
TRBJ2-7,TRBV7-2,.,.,TGTGCCAGCAGCCCGCGACAGGGAGGCTACGAGCAGTACTTC,CASSPRQGGYEQYF
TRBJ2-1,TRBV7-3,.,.,TGTGCCAGCAGCCCAAGACTAGACGGTGAGCAGTTCTTC,CASSPRLDGEQFF